Listed here are 27 T cell receptor beta chains from one sample, sequenced in a study of cytomegalovirus exposure and HLA in healthy donors. With 60 Vbeta and 13 Jbeta primers, the PCR was carried out. Libraries were prepared by immunoSEQ multiplex PCR; TCRdb keeps only in-frame clonotypes and omits some of them. The table lists 150,000 to 200,000 clones, around four fifths of them singletons, with about 9.1% in the top ten. The sequenced sample was PBMCs. The source is a man aged 18 to 29 in good health and CMV-seropositive.

This clone was observed a single time. V usage is TRBV19 and J usage is TRBJ1-4, with D possibly TRBD1 on 5 matching bases. CDR1 and CDR2 (germline): LNHDA, SQIVND (reference sequence). The CDR3 is 14 amino acids. Trimming pared 1 base from V and 8 bases from J, leaving 11 bases between. The CDR3 DNA follows: TGTGCCAGTAGTATAGGCGGAGGGGACGAAAAACTGTTTTTT. This codes for CASSIGGGDEKLFF.

The V call is TRBV9, the J call TRBJ2-3, with unresolved D. The CDR3 is made up of 13 amino acids. Trimming took off 0 bases at V and 4 bases at J, with 6 bases between the two ends. The germline V gene has CDR1 SGDLS and CDR2 YYNGEE. The CDR3 protein is CASSVGSSDTQYF. The CDR3 bases are TGTGCCAGCAGCGTAGGTAGTTCAGATACGCAGTATTTT.

The rearrangement joins TRBV6-5 to TRBJ2-1; D remains ambiguous. V lost 2 bases and J 8 bases, leaving 10 bases between the germline ends. In germline, CDR1 is MNHEY, CDR2 SVGAGI. This CDR3 spans 13 amino acids. CDR3 protein: CASSYRAVDEQFF. CDR3 DNA sequence: TGTGCCAGCAGTTACCGTGCAGTCGATGAGCAGTTCTTC.

The CDR3 DNA sequence: TGTGCCAGCGCGCGGGGGGACACTGAAGCTTTCTTT. Translation gives CASARGDTEAFF. V is TRBV6-1 and J is TRBJ1-1; perhaps TRBD1 as D (5 bases). CDR1 is MNHNS, CDR2 SASEGT, per germline. This CDR3 is built from 12 residues. The V and J ends lost 8 bases and 3 bases respectively, with 10 bases between them.

CDR3 region: CASSQSPTGSYYGYTF. The CDR3 nucleotides read TGCGCCAGCAGCCAATCACCAACGGGGAGTTACTATGGCTACACCTTC. The chain joins TRBV4-1 to TRBJ1-2, with no clear D. The V gene lost 2 bases and the J gene lost 3 bases, with 16 bases spanning the gap. CDR1 and CDR2 (germline): MGHRA, YSYEKL. CDR3 length equals 16 residues.

The V gene is TRBV7-9, the J gene TRBJ2-7; D is possibly TRBD1 (6 bases). V lost 5 bases, J lost 3 bases, and 11 bases lay in between. The CDR3 loop spans 13 amino acids. Germline V gives CDR1 SEHNR, CDR2 FQNEAQ (reference sequence). DNA for the CDR3: TGTGCCAGCAGCCCGCAGGGGTTCTACGAGCAGTACTTC. As protein: CASSPQGFYEQYF. Full variable domain (missing parts from reference TRBV7-9 and TRBJ2-7): DTGVSQNPRHKITKRGQNVTFRCDPISEHNRLYWYRQTLGQGPEFLTYFQNEAQLEKSRLLSDRFSAERPKGSFSTLEIQRTEQGDSAMYLCASSPQGFYEQYFGPGTRLTVT.

This CDR3 is CASSDGGLTADTQYF. The CDR3 bases are TGTGCCAGCAGTGACGGCGGGTTGACGGCAGATACGCAGTATTTT. The rearrangement uses TRBV6-1 and TRBJ2-3, with D possibly TRBD2 on 5 matching bases. Trimming took off 3 bases at V and 4 bases at J, with 14 bases between the two ends. In germline, CDR1 is MNHNS, CDR2 SASEGT. This CDR3 is 15 amino acids long.

V and J are TRBV19 and TRBJ1-5; unclear D gene. V was cut by 1 base and J by 1 base, with 11 bases left in between. The CDR3 is 16 amino acids. Germline V lookup: CDR1 LNHDA, CDR2 SQIVND (reference sequence). The CDR3 reads CASSIGLGWSNQPQHF. Written as DNA, the CDR3 is TGTGCCAGTAGTATAGGCCTCGGGTGGAGCAATCAGCCCCAGCATTTT.

The genes are TRBV11-2 and TRBJ2-7; 8 nucleotides align to TRBD2. Germline CDR1 SGHAT, CDR2 FQNNGV. This CDR3 has 13 residues. Trimming removed 5 bases from V and 4 bases from J; junction bases left unmatched: 4. In DNA, the CDR3 is TGTGCCAGCAGCATCGGGGGGGCATACGAGCAGTACTTC. Translating it yields CASSIGGAYEQYF.

The V gene is TRBV5-1, the J gene TRBJ2-1, with 9 nucleotides matching TRBD2. With 2 bases clipped from V and 8 bases from J, the junction kept 5 bases outside the gene matches. This CDR3 contains 14 residues. The germline CDR1 and CDR2 sequences are SGHRS and YFSETQ. The CDR3 protein is CASSFGGRVYEQFF. In nucleotides, the CDR3 is TGCGCCAGCAGCTTCGGCGGGAGGGTCTATGAGCAGTTCTTC.

The chain combines TRBV2 with TRBJ2-3; 12 bases agree with TRBD1. CDR1 and CDR2 from the germline V gene are SNHLY and FYNNEI. The CDR3 runs 16 residues. With V trimmed by 2 bases and J by 8 bases, 8 bases remained unmatched. The DNA of the CDR3 is TGTGCCAGCAGTGAATTTAAGGGACAGGGGGCAGCTACGCAGTATTTT. Protein: CASSEFKGQGAATQYF.

The chain uses TRBV11-2 and TRBJ1-2; D not certain. Germline V gene lookup returns CDR1 SGHAT and CDR2 FQNNGV. Trimming shortened V by 1 base and J by 2 bases, and 11 bases separated the two germline ends. The CDR3 runs 15 residues. The CDR3 bases are TGTGCCAGCAGCTTAGTCCCCGGCGGGAACTATGGCTACACCTTC. Encoded protein: CASSLVPGGNYGYTF. The variable domain in full, with the rest retrieved from reference TRBV11-2 and TRBJ1-2, is EAGVAQSPRYKIIEKRQSVAFWCNPISGHATLYWYQQILGQGPKLLIQFQNNGVVDDSQLPKDRFSAERLKGVDSTLKIQPAKLEDSAVYLCASSLVPGGNYGYTFGSGTRLTVV.

This clone was counted between two and nine times. CDR3 residues: CASSAGEDTQYF. CDR3 DNA sequence: TGTGCCAGCAGCGCAGGGGAAGATACGCAGTATTTT. This rearrangement joins TRBV6-1 to TRBJ2-3; D perhaps matches TRBD1 (6 bases). This CDR3 comprises 12 residues. With 6 bases removed from V and 5 bases from J, the gap between germline ends came to 9 bases. The germline V gene encodes CDR1 MNHNS and CDR2 SASEGT.

The rearrangement uses TRBV7-6 and TRBJ1-2; D is uncertain. Germline V gene data show CDR1 as SGHVS and CDR2 as FNYEAQ. Between the trimmed V and J ends, which lost 2 bases and 1 base, there was a span of 11 bases. The CDR3 runs 15 residues. The CDR3 nucleotides read TGTGCCAGCAGCTTAACCCAGTCCTTTAACTATGGCTACACCTTC. Translation gives CASSLTQSFNYGYTF.

A word on this clone: Other DNA sequences in the same sample also yield this CDR3. The V call is TRBV7-9, the J call TRBJ1-4, with TRBD1 matching 10 bases. The CDR3 sequence is 15 residues long. Looked up from germline, CDR1 is SEHNR and CDR2 is FQNEAQ (reference sequence). V was clipped by 2 bases and J by 6 bases; unmatched bases: 3. Here the CDR3 DNA reads TGTGCCAGCAGCTTATATGGGACAGGGGATGAAAAACTGTTTTTT. Protein sequence: CASSLYGTGDEKLFF.

The V and J genes are TRBV27 and TRBJ2-2; perhaps TRBD2 as D (6 bases). Germline assignment: CDR1 MNHEY and CDR2 SMNVEV (reference sequence). Between the trimmed V and J ends, which lost 4 bases and 4 bases, there was a span of 13 bases. The CDR3 runs to 15 residues. In DNA form, the CDR3 reads TGTGCCAGCAGTTACGGGAGAAGGGGCACCGGGGAGCTGTTTTTT. Protein product: CASSYGRRGTGELFF.

This chain connects TRBV30 to TRBJ2-2, with 7 bases fitting TRBD1. The CDR3 has 15 residues. Germline trimming cut 5 bases from V and 0 bases from J; bases unmatched to any gene: 6. Germline V gives CDR1 GTSNPN, CDR2 SVGIG (reference sequence). The DNA of the CDR3 is TGTGCCTGGCGGCTGGGACAGACGAACACCGGGGAGCTGTTTTTT. Its protein is CAWRLGQTNTGELFF.

CDR3 residues: CASSLVLSSTEAFF. CDR3 nucleotide sequence: TGTGCCAGCAGCTTAGTACTATCGAGCACTGAAGCTTTCTTT. V and J are TRBV7-9 and TRBJ1-1, with unresolved D. This CDR3 has 14 residues. In germline, CDR1 is SEHNR, CDR2 FQNEAQ (reference sequence). Deletions cut 1 base from V and 4 bases from J, with 10 bases between.

The chain couples TRBV14 to TRBJ2-3; possible D gene TRBD2, 5 bases. Germline CDR1 is SGHDN and CDR2 is FVKESK. Deletions cut 0 bases from V and 3 bases from J, with 10 bases between. CDR3 length: 15 residues. CDR3 sequence: CASSQETSYTDTQYF. CDR3 in DNA: TGTGCCAGCAGCCAAGAAACTAGTTATACAGATACGCAGTATTTT.

The rearrangement joins TRBV9 to TRBJ2-7; the match to TRBD2 covers 13 bases. The V segment lost 4 bases and the J segment 6 bases; nucleotides outside the gene matches: 4. CDR1 SGDLS and CDR2 YYNGEE come from the germline V gene. This CDR3 is 14 amino acids long. This chain's CDR3 is CASSPRLAGGEQYF. In DNA form, the CDR3 reads TGTGCCAGCAGCCCCCGACTAGCGGGAGGCGAGCAGTACTTC.

The rearrangement uses TRBV7-2 and TRBJ1-3; no reliable D call. CDR1 and CDR2 from the germline V gene are SGHTA and FQGNSA. V lost 7 bases and J 2 bases, leaving 12 bases between the germline ends. The CDR3 has 14 amino acids. The CDR3 sequence is CASMIGGPGNTIYF. The CDR3, as DNA: TGTGCCAGCATGATTGGAGGGCCTGGAAACACCATATATTTT.

V gene TRBV11-1 combines with J gene TRBJ2-1, with a weak D call TRBD1 (6 bases). Trimming pared 5 bases from V and 7 bases from J, leaving 24 bases between. There are 17 residues in the CDR3. In germline, CDR1 is SGHAT, CDR2 FQDESV (reference sequence). The CDR3 DNA sequence: TGTGCCAGCAGCCGAAAGACAGGACAAACCGGTCGGAATGAGCAGTTCTTC. Translating gives CASSRKTGQTGRNEQFF. The variable domain in full, completed from reference TRBV11-1 and TRBJ2-1, reads EAEVAQSPRYKITEKSQAVAFWCDPISGHATLYWYRQILGQGPELLVQFQDESVVDDSQLPKDRFSAERLKGVDSTLKIQPAELGDSAMYLCASSRKTGQTGRNEQFFGPGTRLTVL.

This clone was seen only a few times. V usage is TRBV7-2 and J usage is TRBJ2-7; no clear D gene. CDR1 and CDR2 (germline): SGHTA, FQGNSA. With 7 bases removed from V and 3 bases from J, the gap between germline ends came to 16 bases. The CDR3 contains 14 residues. CDR3 in DNA: TGTGCCAGCAAAATGTCGAGCTCGAGCTACGAGCAGTACTTC. This encodes CASKMSSSSYEQYF. Full variable domain (outside the CDR3, taken from reference TRBV7-2 and TRBJ2-7): GAGVSQSPSNKVTEKGKDVELRCDPISGHTALYWYRQSLGQGLEFLIYFQGNSAPDKSGLPSDRFSAERTGGSVSTLTIQRTQQEDSAVYLCASKMSSSSYEQYFGPGTRLTVT.

This rearrangement joins TRBV4-1 to TRBJ1-2, with a weak D call TRBD1 (5 bases). The V end lost 0 bases, the J end lost 8 bases, and 22 bases lay between the germline ends. CDR1 is MGHRA and CDR2 is YSYEKL in the germline V gene. The CDR3 has 17 residues. The CDR3 protein is CASSQDTTRQGVRGYTF. The CDR3 DNA is TGCGCCAGCAGCCAAGATACTACGCGGCAGGGTGTGAGGGGCTACACCTTC.

The rearrangement links TRBV7-9 to TRBJ2-3; perhaps TRBD2 as D (6 bases). Germline V gene sequence: CDR1 SEHNR, CDR2 FQNEAQ (reference sequence). The CDR3 runs 14 residues. Trimming stripped 4 bases from V and 4 bases from J, with 12 bases between. DNA for the CDR3: TGTGCCAGCAGCTCCCTCTCGGGGGCAGATACGCAGTATTTT. This gives the protein CASSSLSGADTQYF.

The J gene is TRBJ1-1, the V gene TRBV4-1; D ambiguous. The germline gives CDR1 MGHRA, CDR2 YSYEKL. The V gene lost 1 base and the J gene lost 0 bases, with 9 bases spanning the gap. The length of the CDR3 is 15 residues. In nucleotides, the CDR3 is TGCGCCAGCAGCCAAGTCAAACTTTTGAACACTGAAGCTTTCTTT. Translated: CASSQVKLLNTEAFF.

This chain joins TRBV7-8 and TRBJ2-7, with 9 bases fitting TRBD1. Unmatched junction bases numbered 6, after V lost 5 bases and J lost 1 base. The CDR3 runs 15 residues. Germline loops: CDR1 SGHVS, CDR2 FQNEAQ. The CDR3 sequence: CASSPGQGISYEQYF. In DNA form, the CDR3 reads TGTGCCAGCAGCCCCGGACAGGGGATTTCCTACGAGCAGTACTTC.